The rows below give T cell receptor beta chains drawn from one sample of a study of vaccination and CD4 T cells after COVID-19. These TCRs are of unknown antigen specificity. TCRdb ran MiXCR on the PCR reads and lists one entry per CDR3 protein. The profile shows 11,000 to 15,000 distinct CDR3 sequences, about 53% of them singletons. Sequenced here: CD4+ T cells from blood, cultured in vitro, sampled before SARS-CoV-2 vaccination. The receptors were sampled from a human donor who had recovered from COVID-19. Both conserved end residues are trimmed from each CDR3. Each record gives: J gene, V gene, D gene, CDR3 protein. D genes are given only for firm matches.

TRBJ2-5 TRBV20-1 TRBD2 SARASGSNRETQY
TRBJ1-5 TRBV5-8 TRBD1 ASSSRGGQPQH
TRBJ2-3 TRBV20-1 NA SAPQRAGSDTQY
TRBJ2-5 TRBV28 TRBD2 ASSFLGRRGGEQETQY
TRBJ2-3 TRBV20-1 NA SARDMGFGDTQY
TRBJ2-3 TRBV6-5 TRBD1 ASSLLTGKGNTDTQY
TRBJ2-2 TRBV7-7 NA ASSWGKNTGELF
TRBJ1-1 TRBV4-3 NA ASSQYHSTWIFNKWF
TRBJ1-5 TRBV19 NA ASSTGETTQPQH
TRBJ2-5 TRBV5-4 TRBD2 ASSSRTSGGQETQY
TRBJ2-7 TRBV12-3/TRBV12-4 TRBD1 ASSWTGTGGGIYEQY
TRBJ2-7 TRBV28 TRBD2 ASSLMRLADYEQY
TRBJ2-7 TRBV6-1 NA ASSAEQLPTEQY
TRBJ2-3 TRBV24-1 NA ATASGSSTDTQY
TRBJ2-1 TRBV6-1 TRBD2 ASSHAGLAANEQF
TRBJ2-1 TRBV7-3 NA ASSSTGREWEKQF
TRBJ2-2 TRBV18 NA ASSSRGSRPGDTGELF
TRBJ1-5 TRBV15 NA ATSRQYSNQPQH
TRBJ2-7 TRBV19 NA ASRASSTYEQY
TRBJ2-7 TRBV7-9 TRBD1 ASSLSGTAYEQY
TRBJ1-3 TRBV7-8 NA ASSSDSFSGNTIY
TRBJ2-2 TRBV6-1 NA ASGAANTGELF
TRBJ2-5 TRBV20-1 NA SAKWRGEVETQY
TRBJ2-1 TRBV28 TRBD2 ASSRTLAGVLYNEQF
TRBJ2-7 TRBV20-1 NA SASRPNYEQY
TRBJ2-6 TRBV19 NA ASRTDSGANVLT
TRBJ2-3 TRBV6-1 TRBD2 ASNGLAGDTDTQY
TRBJ1-5 TRBV28 NA ARTTEQRGVTQPQH
TRBJ1-2 TRBV21-1 NA ASRTPGQGFGYT
TRBJ2-5 TRBV24-1 TRBD1 ATSEYGPTGRETQY
TRBJ2-2 TRBV20-1 NA SAPGPNTGELF
TRBJ2-7 TRBV7-8 TRBD2 ASSSGTSGTTEQY
TRBJ2-3 TRBV7-8 TRBD2 ASRPHRNPFPSGRRGTDTQY
TRBJ2-5 TRBV11-2 TRBD2 ASSLLLAGRETQY
TRBJ1-4 TRBV6-1 TRBD1 ASTPGQGRDNEKLF
TRBJ2-5 TRBV7-8 TRBD2 ASSLGFIGRASKTQY
TRBJ1-5 TRBV19 TRBD1 ASSILGQAQPQH
TRBJ2-5 TRBV18 TRBD1 ASSSDRGGTQY
TRBJ2-3 TRBV7-7 NA ASSLTGVGTDTQY
TRBJ1-2 TRBV28 TRBD1 ASSSQGGRGYT
TRBJ1-2 TRBV20-1 NA SARKGSYGYT
TRBJ2-3 TRBV18 TRBD2 ASSPPLAGGTDTQY
TRBJ2-2 TRBV6-5 NA ASGWAGGELF
TRBJ2-7 TRBV6-1 TRBD1 ASSEGQGAIYEQY
TRBJ1-1 TRBV6-1 NA ASSESRDEAF
TRBJ2-7 TRBV7-2 NA ASSLNSYEQY
TRBJ1-5 TRBV19 TRBD1 ASSKTGQGARNQPQH
TRBJ1-2 TRBV27 NA ASKRVSNYGYT
TRBJ2-7 TRBV19 NA ASSIPGEQY